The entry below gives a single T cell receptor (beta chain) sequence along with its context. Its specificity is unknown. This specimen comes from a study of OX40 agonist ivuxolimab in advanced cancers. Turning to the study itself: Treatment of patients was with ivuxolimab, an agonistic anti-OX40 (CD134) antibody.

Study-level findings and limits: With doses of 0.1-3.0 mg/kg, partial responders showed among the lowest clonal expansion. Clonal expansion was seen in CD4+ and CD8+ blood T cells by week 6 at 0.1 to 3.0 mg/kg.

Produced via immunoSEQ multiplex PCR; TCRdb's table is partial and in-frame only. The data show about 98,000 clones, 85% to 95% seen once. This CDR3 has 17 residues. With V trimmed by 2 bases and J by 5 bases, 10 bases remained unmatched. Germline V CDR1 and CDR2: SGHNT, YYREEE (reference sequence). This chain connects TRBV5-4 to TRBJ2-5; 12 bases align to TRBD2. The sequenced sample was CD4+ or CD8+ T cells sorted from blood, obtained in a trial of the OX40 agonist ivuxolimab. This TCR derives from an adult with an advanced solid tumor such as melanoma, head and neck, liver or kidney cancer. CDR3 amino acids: CASSFGLAGTTAETQYF. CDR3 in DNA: TGTGCCAGCAGCTTTGGACTAGCGGGGACCACTGCCGAGACCCAGTACTTC.